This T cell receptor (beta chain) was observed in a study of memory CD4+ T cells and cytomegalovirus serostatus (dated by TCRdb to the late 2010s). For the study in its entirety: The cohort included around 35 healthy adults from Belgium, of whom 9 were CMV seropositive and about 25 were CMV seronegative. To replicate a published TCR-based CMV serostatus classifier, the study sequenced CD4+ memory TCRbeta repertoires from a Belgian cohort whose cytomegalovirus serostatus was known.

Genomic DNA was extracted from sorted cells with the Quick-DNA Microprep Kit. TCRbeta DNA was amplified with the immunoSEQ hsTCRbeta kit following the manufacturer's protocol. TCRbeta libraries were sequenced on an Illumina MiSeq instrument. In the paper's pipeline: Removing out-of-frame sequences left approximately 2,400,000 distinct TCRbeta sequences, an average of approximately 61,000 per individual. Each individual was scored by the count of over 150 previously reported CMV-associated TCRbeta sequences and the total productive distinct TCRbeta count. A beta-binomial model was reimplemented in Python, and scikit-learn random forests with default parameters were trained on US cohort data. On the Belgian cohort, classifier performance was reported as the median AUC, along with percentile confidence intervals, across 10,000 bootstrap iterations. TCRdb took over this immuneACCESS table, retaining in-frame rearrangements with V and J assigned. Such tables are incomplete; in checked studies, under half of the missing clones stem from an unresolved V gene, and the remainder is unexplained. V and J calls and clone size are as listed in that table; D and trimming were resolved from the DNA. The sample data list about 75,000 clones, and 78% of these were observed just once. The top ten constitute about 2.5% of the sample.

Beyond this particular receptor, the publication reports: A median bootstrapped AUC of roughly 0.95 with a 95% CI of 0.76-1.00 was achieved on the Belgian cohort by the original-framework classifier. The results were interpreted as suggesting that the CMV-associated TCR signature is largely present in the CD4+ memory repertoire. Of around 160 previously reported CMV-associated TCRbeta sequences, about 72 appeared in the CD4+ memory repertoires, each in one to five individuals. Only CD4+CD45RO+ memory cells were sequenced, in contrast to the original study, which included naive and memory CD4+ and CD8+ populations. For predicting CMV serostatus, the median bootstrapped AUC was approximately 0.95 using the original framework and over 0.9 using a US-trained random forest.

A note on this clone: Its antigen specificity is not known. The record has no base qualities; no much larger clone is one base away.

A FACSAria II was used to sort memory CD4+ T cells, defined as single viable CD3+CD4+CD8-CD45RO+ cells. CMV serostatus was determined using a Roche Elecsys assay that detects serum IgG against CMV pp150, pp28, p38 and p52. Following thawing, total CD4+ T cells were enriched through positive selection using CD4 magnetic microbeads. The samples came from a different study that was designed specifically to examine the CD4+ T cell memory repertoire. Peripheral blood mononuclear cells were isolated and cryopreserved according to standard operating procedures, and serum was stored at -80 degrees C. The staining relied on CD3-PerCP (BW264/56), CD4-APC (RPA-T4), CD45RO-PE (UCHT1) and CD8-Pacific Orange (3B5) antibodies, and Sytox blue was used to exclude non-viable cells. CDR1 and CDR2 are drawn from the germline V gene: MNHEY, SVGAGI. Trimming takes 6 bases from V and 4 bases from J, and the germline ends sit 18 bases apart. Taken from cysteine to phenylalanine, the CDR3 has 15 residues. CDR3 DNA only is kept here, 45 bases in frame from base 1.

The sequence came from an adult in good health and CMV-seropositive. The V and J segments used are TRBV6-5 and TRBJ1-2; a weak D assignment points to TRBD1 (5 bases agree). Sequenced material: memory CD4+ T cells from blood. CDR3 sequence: CASSPRDPRGYGYTF. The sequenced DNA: TGTGCCAGCAGCCCTAGGGACCCAAGGGGCTATGGCTACACCTTC.